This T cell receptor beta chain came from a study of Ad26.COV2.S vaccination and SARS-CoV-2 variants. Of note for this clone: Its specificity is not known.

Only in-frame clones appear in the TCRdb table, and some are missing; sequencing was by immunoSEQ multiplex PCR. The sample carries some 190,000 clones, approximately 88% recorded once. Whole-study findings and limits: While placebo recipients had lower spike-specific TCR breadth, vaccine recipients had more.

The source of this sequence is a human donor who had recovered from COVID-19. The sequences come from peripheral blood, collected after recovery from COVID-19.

The CDR3 DNA reads TGTGCCAGCAGCTTAGGGGTGGGGGGAGAAACGAACACTGAAGCTTTCTTT. This gives the protein CASSLGVGGETNTEAFF. V and J are TRBV7-8 and TRBJ1-1, with D perhaps TRBD1 (5 bases). The CDR3 runs to 17 residues. Germline V gene lookup returns CDR1 SGHVS and CDR2 FQNEAQ. V lost 1 base to trimming and J lost 1 base, with 16 bases between them.